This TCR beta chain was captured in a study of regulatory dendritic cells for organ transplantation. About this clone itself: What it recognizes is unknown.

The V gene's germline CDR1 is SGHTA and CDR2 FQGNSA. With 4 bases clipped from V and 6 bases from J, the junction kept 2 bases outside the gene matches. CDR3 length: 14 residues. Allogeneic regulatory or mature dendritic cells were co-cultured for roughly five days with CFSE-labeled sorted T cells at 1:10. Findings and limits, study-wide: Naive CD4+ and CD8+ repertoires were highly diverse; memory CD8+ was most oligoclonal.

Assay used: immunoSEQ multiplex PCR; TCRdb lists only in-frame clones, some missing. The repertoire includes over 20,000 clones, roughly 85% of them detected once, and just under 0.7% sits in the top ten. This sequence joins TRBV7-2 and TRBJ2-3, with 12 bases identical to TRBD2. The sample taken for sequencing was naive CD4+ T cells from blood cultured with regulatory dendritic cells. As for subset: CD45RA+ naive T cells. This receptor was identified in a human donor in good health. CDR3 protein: CASSWGTSGDTQYF. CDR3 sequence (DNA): TGTGCCAGCAGCTGGGGGACTAGCGGGGATACGCAGTATTTT.